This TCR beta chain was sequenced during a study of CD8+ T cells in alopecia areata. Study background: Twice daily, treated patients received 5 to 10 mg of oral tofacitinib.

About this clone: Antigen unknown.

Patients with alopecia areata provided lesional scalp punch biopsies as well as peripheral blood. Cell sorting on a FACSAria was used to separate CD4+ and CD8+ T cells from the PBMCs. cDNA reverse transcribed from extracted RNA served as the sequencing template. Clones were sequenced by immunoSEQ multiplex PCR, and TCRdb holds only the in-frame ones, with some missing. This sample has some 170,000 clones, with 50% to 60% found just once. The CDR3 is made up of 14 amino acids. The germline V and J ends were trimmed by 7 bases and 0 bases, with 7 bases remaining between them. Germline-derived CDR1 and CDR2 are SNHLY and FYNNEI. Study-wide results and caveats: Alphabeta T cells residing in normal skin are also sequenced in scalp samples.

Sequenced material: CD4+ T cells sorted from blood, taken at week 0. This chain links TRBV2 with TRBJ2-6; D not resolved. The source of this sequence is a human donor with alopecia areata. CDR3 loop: CASTGDSGANVLTF. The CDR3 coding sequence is TGTGCCAGCACTGGGGACTCTGGGGCCAACGTCCTGACTTTC.